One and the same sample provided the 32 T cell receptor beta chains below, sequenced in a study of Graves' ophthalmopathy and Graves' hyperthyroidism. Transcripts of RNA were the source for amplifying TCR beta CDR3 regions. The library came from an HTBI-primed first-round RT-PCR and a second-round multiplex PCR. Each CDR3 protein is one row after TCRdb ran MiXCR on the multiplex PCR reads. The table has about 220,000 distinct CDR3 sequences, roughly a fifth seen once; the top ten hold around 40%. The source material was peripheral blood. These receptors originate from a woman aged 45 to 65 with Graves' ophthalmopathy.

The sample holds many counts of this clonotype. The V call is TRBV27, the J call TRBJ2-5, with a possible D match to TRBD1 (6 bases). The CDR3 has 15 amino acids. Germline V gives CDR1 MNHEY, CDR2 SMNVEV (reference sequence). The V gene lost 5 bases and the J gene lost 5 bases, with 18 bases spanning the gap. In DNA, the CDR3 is TGTGCCAGCAGTCACACGGGCACAGGGCCCGAGACCCAGTACTTC. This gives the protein CASSHTGTGPETQYF.

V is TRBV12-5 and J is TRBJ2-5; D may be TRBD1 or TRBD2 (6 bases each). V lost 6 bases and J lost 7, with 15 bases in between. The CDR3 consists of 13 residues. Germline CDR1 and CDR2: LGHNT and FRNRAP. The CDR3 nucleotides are TGTGCTAGTGGGCACAGGGACTTTGGGACCCAGTACTTC. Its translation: CASGHRDFGTQYF.

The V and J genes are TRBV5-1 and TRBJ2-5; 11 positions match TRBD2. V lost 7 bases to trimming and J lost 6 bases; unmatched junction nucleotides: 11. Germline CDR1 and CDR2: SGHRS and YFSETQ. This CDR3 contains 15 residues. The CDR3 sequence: CASRQPGTSGQTQYF. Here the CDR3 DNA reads TGCGCCAGCCGACAACCCGGGACTAGCGGACAGACCCAGTACTTC.

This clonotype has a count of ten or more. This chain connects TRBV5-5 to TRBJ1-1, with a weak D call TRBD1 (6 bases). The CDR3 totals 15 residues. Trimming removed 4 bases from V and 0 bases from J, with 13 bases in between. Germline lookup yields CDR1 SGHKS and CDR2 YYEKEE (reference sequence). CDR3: CASSLNRVVNTEAFF. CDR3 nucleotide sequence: TGTGCCAGCAGCCTCAACAGGGTTGTGAACACTGAAGCTTTCTTT.

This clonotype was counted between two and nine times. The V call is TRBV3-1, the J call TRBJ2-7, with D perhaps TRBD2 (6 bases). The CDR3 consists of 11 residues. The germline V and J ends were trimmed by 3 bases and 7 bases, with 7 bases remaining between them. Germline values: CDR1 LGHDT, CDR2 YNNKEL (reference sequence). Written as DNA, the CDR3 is TGTGCCAGCAGCCAGGCGGGGGAGCAGTACTTC. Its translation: CASSQAGEQYF.

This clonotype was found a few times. The CDR3 region has the DNA TGTGCCAGCAGCCAAGGGCAGGGTGAAGCTTTCTTT. This encodes CASSQGQGEAFF. The chain links TRBV3-1 to TRBJ1-1; TRBD1 might be the D (5 bases). The CDR3 spans 12 residues. Germline CDR1 reads LGHDT; CDR2 reads YNNKEL (reference sequence). Trimming stripped 1 base from V and 7 bases from J, with 7 bases between.

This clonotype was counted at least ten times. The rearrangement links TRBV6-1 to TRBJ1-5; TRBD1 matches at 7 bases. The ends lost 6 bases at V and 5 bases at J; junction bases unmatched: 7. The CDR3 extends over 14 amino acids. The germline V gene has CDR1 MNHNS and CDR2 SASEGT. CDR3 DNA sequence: TGTGCCAGCAGGAGGGCAGGGGGGGATCAGCCCCAGCATTTT. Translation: CASRRAGGDQPQHF.

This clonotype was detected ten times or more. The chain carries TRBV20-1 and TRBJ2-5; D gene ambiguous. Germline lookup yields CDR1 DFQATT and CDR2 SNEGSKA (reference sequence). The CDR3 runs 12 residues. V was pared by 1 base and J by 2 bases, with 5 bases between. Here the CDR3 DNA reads TGCAGTGCTAGAGGACTTCAAGAGACCCAGTACTTC. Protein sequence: CSARGLQETQYF.

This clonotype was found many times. CDR3 sequence reads: CASSLYGLNEQYF. The CDR3 DNA follows: TGTGCCAGCAGTTTATACGGCCTCAACGAGCAGTACTTC. The chain joins TRBV12-3 or TRBV12-4 to TRBJ2-7; D unresolved. This CDR3 is 13 amino acids long. V lost 2 bases to trimming and J lost 5 bases, with 10 bases between them.

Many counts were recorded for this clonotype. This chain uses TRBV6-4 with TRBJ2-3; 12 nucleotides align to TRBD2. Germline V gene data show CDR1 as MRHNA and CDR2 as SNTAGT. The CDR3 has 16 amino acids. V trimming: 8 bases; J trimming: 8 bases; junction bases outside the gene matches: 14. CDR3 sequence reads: CASSTNPGLAGGTQYF. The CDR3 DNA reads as TGTGCCAGCTCCACAAACCCGGGACTAGCGGGCGGTACGCAGTATTTT.

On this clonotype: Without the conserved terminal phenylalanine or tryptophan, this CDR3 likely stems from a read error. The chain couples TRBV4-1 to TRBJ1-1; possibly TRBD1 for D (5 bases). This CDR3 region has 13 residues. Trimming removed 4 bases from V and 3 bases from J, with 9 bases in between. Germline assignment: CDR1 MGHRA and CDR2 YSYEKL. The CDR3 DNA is TGCGCCAGCAGCCTTGGCAGGGACACTGAAGCTTTCCTT. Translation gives CASSLGRDTEAFL.

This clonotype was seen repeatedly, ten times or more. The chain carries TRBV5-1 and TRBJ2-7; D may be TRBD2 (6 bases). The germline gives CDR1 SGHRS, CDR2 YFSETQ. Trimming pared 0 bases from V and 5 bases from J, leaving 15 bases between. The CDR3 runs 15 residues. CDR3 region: CASSLAMEGWDEQYF. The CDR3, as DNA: TGCGCCAGCAGCTTGGCCATGGAGGGCTGGGACGAGCAGTACTTC.

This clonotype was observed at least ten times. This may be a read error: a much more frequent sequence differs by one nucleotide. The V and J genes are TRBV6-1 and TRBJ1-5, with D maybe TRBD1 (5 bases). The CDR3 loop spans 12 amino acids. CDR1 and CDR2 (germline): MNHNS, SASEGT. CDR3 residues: CASSGDGGVLSF. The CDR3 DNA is TGTGCCAGCAGTGGAGACGGAGGGGTCCTATCCTTT.

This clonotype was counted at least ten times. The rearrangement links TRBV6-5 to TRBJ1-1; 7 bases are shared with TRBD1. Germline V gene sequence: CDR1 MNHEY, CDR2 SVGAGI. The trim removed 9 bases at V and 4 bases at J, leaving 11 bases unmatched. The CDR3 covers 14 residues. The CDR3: CASGTDTLVTEAFF. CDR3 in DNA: TGTGCCAGTGGGACAGACACCTTAGTCACTGAAGCTTTCTTT.

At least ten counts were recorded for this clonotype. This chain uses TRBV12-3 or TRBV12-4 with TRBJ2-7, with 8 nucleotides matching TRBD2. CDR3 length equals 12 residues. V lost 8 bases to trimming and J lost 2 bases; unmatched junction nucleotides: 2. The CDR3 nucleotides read TGTGCCAGCCTTAGCGGGACCTACGAGCAGTACTTC. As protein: CASLSGTYEQYF.

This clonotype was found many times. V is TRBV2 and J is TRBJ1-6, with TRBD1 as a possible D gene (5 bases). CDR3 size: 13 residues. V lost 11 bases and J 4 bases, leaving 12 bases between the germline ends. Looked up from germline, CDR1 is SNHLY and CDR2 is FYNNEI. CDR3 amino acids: CAECREYNSPLHF. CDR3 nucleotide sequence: TGTGCCGAATGCAGGGAGTATAATTCACCCCTCCACTTT.

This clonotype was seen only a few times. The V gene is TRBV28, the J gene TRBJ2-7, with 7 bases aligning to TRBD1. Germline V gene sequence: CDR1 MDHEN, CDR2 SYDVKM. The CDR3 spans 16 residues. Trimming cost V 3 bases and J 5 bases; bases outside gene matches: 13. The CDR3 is CASSFVSQSRGNEQYF. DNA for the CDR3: TGTGCCAGCAGTTTCGTCTCTCAATCCAGGGGGAACGAGCAGTACTTC.

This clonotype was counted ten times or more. CDR3: CATFPQGLNTEAFF. CDR3 DNA: TGTGCCACCTTCCCACAAGGGTTGAACACTGAAGCTTTCTTT. This chain connects TRBV2 to TRBJ1-1; no definite D call. Trimming pared 10 bases from V and 0 bases from J, leaving 15 bases between. CDR3 length: 14 residues. CDR1 SNHLY and CDR2 FYNNEI come from the germline V gene.

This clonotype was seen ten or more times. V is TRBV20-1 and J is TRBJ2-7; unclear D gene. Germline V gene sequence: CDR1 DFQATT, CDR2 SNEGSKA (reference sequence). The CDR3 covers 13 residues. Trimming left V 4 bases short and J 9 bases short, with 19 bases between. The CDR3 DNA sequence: TGCAGTGCTATTCCGGACCTGCCTTGGAGGCAGTACTTC. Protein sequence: CSAIPDLPWRQYF.

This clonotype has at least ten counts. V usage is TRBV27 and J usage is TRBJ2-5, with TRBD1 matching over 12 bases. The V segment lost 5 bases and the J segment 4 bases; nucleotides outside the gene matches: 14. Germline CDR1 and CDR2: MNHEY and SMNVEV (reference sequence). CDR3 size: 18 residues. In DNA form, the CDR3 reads TGTGCCAGCAGTCCCATCAGGGGGGGGACAGGGGGCAGAGAGACCCAGTACTTC. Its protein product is CASSPIRGGTGGRETQYF.

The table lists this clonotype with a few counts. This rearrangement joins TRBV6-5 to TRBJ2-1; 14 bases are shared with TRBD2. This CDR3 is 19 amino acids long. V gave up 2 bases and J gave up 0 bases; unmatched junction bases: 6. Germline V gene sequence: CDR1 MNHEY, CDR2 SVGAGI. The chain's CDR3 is CASSYRGLAGVGSYNEQFF. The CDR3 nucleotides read TGTGCCAGCAGTTACAGGGGACTAGCGGGAGTTGGCTCCTACAATGAGCAGTTCTTC.

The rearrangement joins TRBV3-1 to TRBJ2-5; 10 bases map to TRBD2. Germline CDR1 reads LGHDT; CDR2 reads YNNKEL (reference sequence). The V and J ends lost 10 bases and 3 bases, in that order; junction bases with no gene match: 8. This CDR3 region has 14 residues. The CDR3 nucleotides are TGTGCCACCCGAGCGGGAGGGCGCGAAGAGACCCAGTACTTC. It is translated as CATRAGGREETQYF.

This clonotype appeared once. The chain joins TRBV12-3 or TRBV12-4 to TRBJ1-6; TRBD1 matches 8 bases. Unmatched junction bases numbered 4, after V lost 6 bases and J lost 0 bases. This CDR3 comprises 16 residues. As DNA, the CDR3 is TGTGCCAGCAGGCGGGACAGGAGCTCCTATAATTCACCCCTCCACTTT. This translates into CASRRDRSSYNSPLHF.

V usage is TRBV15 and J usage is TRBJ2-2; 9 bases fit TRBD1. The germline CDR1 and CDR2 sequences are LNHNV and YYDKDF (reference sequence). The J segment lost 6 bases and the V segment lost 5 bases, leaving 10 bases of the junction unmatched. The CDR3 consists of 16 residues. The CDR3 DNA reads TGTGCCACCAGCTTCCCCGGGACAGGGAGGTCCGGGGAGCTGTTTTTT. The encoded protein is CATSFPGTGRSGELFF.

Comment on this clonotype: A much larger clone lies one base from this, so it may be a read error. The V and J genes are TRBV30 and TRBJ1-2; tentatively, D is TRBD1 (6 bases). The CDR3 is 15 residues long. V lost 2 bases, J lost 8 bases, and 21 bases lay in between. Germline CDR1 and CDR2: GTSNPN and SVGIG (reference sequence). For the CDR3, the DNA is TGTGCCTGGAGTTTTCTCTCGGCACAGGGACGGGGCTACACCTTC. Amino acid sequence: CAWSFLSAQGRGYTF.

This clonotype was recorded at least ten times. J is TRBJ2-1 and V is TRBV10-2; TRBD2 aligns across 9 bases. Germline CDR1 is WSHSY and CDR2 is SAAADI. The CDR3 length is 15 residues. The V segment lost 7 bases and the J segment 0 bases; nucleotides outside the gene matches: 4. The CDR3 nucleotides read TGCGCCAGCATCGAACTAGCGGGCTCCTACAATGAGCAGTTCTTC. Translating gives CASIELAGSYNEQFF.

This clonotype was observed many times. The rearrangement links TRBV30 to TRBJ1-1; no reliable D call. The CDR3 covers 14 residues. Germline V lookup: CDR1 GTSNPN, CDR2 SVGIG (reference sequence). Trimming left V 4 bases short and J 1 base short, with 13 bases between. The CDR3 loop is CAWILTRTNTEAFF. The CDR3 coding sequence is TGTGCCTGGATACTTACTCGGACGAACACTGAAGCTTTCTTT.

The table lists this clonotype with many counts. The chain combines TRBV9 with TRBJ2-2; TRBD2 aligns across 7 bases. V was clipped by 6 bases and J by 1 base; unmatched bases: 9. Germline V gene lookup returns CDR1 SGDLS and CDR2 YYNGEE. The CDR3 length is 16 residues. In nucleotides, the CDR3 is TGTGCCAGCATGCGAACTTCTAGCGGGAACACCGGGGAGCTGTTTTTT. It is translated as CASMRTSSGNTGELFF.

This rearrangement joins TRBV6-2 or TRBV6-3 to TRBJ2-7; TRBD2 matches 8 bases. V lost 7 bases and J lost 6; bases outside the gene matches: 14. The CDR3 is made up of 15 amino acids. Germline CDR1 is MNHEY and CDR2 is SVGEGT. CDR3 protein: CASTPTGTRSGEQYF. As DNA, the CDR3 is TGTGCCAGCACCCCCACCGGGACTAGATCCGGCGAGCAGTACTTC.

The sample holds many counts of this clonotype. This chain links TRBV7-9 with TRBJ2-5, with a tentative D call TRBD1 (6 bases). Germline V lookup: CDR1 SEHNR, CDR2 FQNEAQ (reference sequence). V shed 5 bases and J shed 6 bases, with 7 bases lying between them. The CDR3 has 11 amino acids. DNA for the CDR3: TGTGCCAGCAGCCAGGGGCAGACCCAGTACTTC. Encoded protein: CASSQGQTQYF.

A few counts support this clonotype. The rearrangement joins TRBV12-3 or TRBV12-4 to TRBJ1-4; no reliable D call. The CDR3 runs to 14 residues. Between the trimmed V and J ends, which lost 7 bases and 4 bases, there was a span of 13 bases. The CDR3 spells CASTSPGFNEKLFF. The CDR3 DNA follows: TGTGCCAGCACCTCCCCCGGCTTTAATGAAAAACTGTTTTTT.

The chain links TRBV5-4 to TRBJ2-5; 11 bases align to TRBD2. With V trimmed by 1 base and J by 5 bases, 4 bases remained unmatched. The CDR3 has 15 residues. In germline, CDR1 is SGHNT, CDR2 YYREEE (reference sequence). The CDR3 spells CASSLTSGSTETQYF. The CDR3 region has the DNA TGTGCCAGCAGCTTGACTAGCGGGAGTACGGAGACCCAGTACTTC.